This T cell receptor (beta chain) was captured by sequencing in a study of shared clonotypes between healthy human individuals. Overall study findings and caveats: Larger richness was generally estimated for naive than memory subsets. Clonotypes which were not shared had lower generation probabilities than clonotypes that all four donors shared.

The CDR3 extends over 14 amino acids. V trimming: 11 bases; J trimming: 2 bases; junction bases outside the gene matches: 12. CDR1 and CDR2 (germline): MNHNS, SASEGT. In regard to this clone: Its specificity is not known.

Deep was the level at which the assay was run. Genomic DNA from each subset was divided evenly over several immunoSEQ plates. TCRdb's table, derived via immunoSEQ multiplex PCR, lists solely in-frame clones and lacks some. Among about 1 million clones, about 75% were seen once, and the ten largest hold roughly 1.4%. The gene calls are TRBV6-1 and TRBJ2-7; the match to TRBD1 covers 7 bases. The clonotype was recovered from a man aged 18 to 29 in good health. Material: memory CD4+ T cells sorted from blood. Documented subset: CD45RA-negative fraction. In DNA form, the CDR3 reads TGTGCCGGGAGCCCGGGACAGATCCCCTACGAGCAGTACTTC. Its protein product is CAGSPGQIPYEQYF.